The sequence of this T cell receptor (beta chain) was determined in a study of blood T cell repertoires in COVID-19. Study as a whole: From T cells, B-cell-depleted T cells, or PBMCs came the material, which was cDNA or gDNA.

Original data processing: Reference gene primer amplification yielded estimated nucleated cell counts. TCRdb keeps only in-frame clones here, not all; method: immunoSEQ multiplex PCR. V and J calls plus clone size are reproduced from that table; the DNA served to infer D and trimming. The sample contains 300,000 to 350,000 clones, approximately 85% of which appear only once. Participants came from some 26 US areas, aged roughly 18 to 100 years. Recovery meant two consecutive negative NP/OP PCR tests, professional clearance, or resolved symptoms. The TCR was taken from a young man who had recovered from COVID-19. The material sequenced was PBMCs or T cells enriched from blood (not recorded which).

This chain's CDR3 is CASSISQSEQYF. The DNA of the CDR3 is TGCGCCAGCAGCATATCACAGTCCGAGCAGTACTTC. V and J are TRBV5-1 and TRBJ2-7; D is uncertain. The V end lost 4 bases, the J end lost 6 bases, and 11 bases lay between the germline ends. The CDR3 is 12 amino acids. Germline CDR1 SGHRS, CDR2 YFSETQ.